One and the same sample provided the 21 T cell receptor beta chains below, sequenced in a study of T cell changes during pregnancy in multiple sclerosis. Using immunoSEQ multiplex PCR, the repertoire was profiled, and TCRdb retains in-frame clones only, with some absent. The sample shows some 70,000 clones, 85% to 95% of them seen only once. Sequences were derived from CD8+ T cells from peripheral blood mononuclear cells, sampled in the third trimester of pregnancy. The receptors originated from a female donor in good health, enrolled as a control in a pregnancy study.

This chain uses TRBV4-3 with TRBJ1-5; D is undetermined. The CDR3 totals 17 residues. CDR1 and CDR2 (germline): LGHNA, YSLEER. The ends were cut back, 4 bases at V and 0 bases at J, with 16 bases in the middle. The CDR3 DNA follows: TGCGCCAGCAGCCCGCGGGAGATCCCAGATAGCAATCAGCCCCAGCATTTT. Amino acid sequence: CASSPREIPDSNQPQHF.

This chain joins TRBV4-1 and TRBJ2-5; TRBD2 aligns across 10 bases. V dropped 0 bases and J dropped 2; count of bases not matched to a gene: 6. The CDR3 contains 17 residues. Looked up from germline, CDR1 is MGHRA and CDR2 is YSYEKL. The CDR3 sequence: CASSQDVAGGKQETQYF. For the CDR3, the DNA is TGCGCCAGCAGCCAAGATGTAGCGGGGGGCAAACAAGAGACCCAGTACTTC.

The chain carries TRBV9 and TRBJ2-3; the match to TRBD2 covers 12 bases. The CDR3 contains 19 residues. Germline assignment: CDR1 SGDLS and CDR2 YYNGEE. The trim removed 0 bases at V and 6 bases at J, leaving 14 bases unmatched. CDR3: CASSVGSSGGAGVEDTQYF. The CDR3 DNA follows: TGTGCCAGCAGCGTAGGTTCTAGCGGGGGGGCCGGGGTCGAGGATACGCAGTATTTT.

CDR3 region: CASSLTGNQPQHF. CDR3 sequence (DNA): TGTGCCAGCAGCTTGACAGGGAATCAGCCCCAGCATTTT. The chain carries TRBV5-8 and TRBJ1-5; D might be TRBD1 (6 bases). Germline values: CDR1 SGHTS, CDR2 YDEGEE. V was cut by 1 base and J by 4 bases, with 6 bases left in between. The CDR3 spans 13 residues.

J is TRBJ1-2 and V is TRBV7-9; D gene ambiguous. CDR3 length: 14 residues. CDR1 is SEHNR, CDR2 FQNEAQ, per germline (reference sequence). V was clipped by 5 bases and J by 4 bases, with 14 bases between them. The DNA for the CDR3 is TGTGCCAGCAGCGAAACCGGCGGCATCTATGGCTACACCTTC. It is translated as CASSETGGIYGYTF. The full variable domain, rest sourced from reference TRBV7-9 and TRBJ1-2, is DTGVSQNPRHKITKRGQNVTFRCDPISEHNRLYWYRQTLGQGPEFLTYFQNEAQLEKSRLLSDRFSAERPKGSFSTLEIQRTEQGDSAMYLCASSETGGIYGYTFGSGTRLTVV.

V usage is TRBV2 and J usage is TRBJ2-7, with a tentative D call TRBD1 (6 bases). Trimming removed 9 bases from V and 0 bases from J, with 12 bases in between. Germline loops: CDR1 SNHLY, CDR2 FYNNEI. The CDR3 is 13 amino acids. The CDR3, as DNA: TGTGCCAGGAGGGACACCAACTCCTACGAGCAGTACTTC. Amino acids: CARRDTNSYEQYF.

The chain has TRBV5-1 and TRBJ2-7; 8 nucleotides align to TRBD1. CDR3 size: 16 residues. Germline CDR1 and CDR2: SGHRS and YFSETQ. Germline trimming cut 2 bases from V and 3 bases from J; bases unmatched to any gene: 10. CDR3 bases: TGCGCCAGCAGCTTCGCAGACGACAGGGGAATCTACGAGCAGTACTTC. Protein sequence: CASSFADDRGIYEQYF.

This chain uses TRBV6-4 with TRBJ2-2; D is perhaps TRBD2 (6 bases). Germline CDR1 is MRHNA and CDR2 is SNTAGT. The V gene lost 7 bases and the J gene lost 1 base, with 10 bases spanning the gap. The CDR3 totals 14 residues. In DNA, the CDR3 is TGTGCCAGCACCGCGGGGAAGAACACCGGGGAGCTGTTTTTT. It yields the protein CASTAGKNTGELFF.

The J gene is TRBJ1-5, the V gene TRBV10-3; 7 nucleotides match TRBD1. V lost 6 bases to trimming and J lost 4 bases; unmatched junction nucleotides: 9. Germline loops: CDR1 ENHRY, CDR2 SYGVKD. The CDR3 extends over 15 amino acids. CDR3 nucleotide sequence: TGTGCCATCAGAAACGGGACAGTCGGGAATCAGCCCCAGCATTTT. This gives the protein CAIRNGTVGNQPQHF.

V gene TRBV30 combines with J gene TRBJ1-2; D remains unclear. Germline V gene lookup returns CDR1 GTSNPN and CDR2 SVGIG (reference sequence). The germline V and J ends were trimmed by 4 bases and 0 bases, with 6 bases remaining between them. The CDR3 spans 12 residues. CDR3 nucleotides: TGTGCCTGGACCCCGGCTAACTATGGCTACACCTTC. Its translation: CAWTPANYGYTF.

This clone appeared a single time. This chain links TRBV15 with TRBJ1-1; 7 nucleotides match TRBD1. V lost 2 bases and J lost 6; bases outside the gene matches: 3. This CDR3 region has 13 residues. CDR1 and CDR2 (germline): LNHNV, YYDKDF (reference sequence). The CDR3 loop reads CATSRRGTAEAFF. In nucleotides, the CDR3 is TGTGCCACCAGCAGACGCGGGACAGCTGAAGCTTTCTTT.

The gene calls are TRBV4-3 and TRBJ1-5, with D unclear. This CDR3 region has 15 residues. V was trimmed by 0 bases and J by 0 bases, leaving 6 bases between them. Germline lookup yields CDR1 LGHNA and CDR2 YSLEER. The CDR3 nucleotides are TGCGCCAGCAGCCAAGACGCCGGTAGCAATCAGCCCCAGCATTTT. This gives the protein CASSQDAGSNQPQHF.

The rearrangement uses TRBV15 and TRBJ1-2; TRBD1 is a possible D gene (5 bases). Trimming removed 3 bases at V and 5 bases at J, with 10 bases between. The CDR3 length is 13 residues. Germline CDR1 and CDR2: LNHNV and YYDKDF (reference sequence). As DNA, the CDR3 is TGTGCCACCAGCAGCCCGGGGGGATATGGCTACACCTTC. Translated: CATSSPGGYGYTF.

Concerning this clone: Without the conserved terminal phenylalanine or tryptophan, this CDR3 likely stems from a read error. The DNA is left out, because the CDR3 cannot be placed on it with certainty; the CDR3 is given as TCRdb lists it. CDR3 sequence reads: CASSINSGESH. This chain links TRBV21-1 with TRBJ2-7; the table's D call TRBD2 went unverified against the DNA. TRBV21-1 is a documented pseudogene. Counting both end residues, the CDR3 totals 11 amino acids.

The chain couples TRBV13 to TRBJ1-4, with 7 bases aligning to TRBD1. The V and J ends lost 4 bases and 0 bases, in that order; junction bases with no gene match: 5. The CDR3 extends over 16 amino acids. Germline CDR1 reads PRHDT; CDR2 reads FYEKMQ (reference sequence). CDR3 amino acids: CASSWGTEATNEKLFF. In DNA, the CDR3 is TGTGCCAGCAGCTGGGGGACAGAGGCAACTAATGAAAAACTGTTTTTT.

This chain links TRBV14 with TRBJ2-7; D not certain. The CDR3 sequence is 14 residues long. Germline values: CDR1 SGHDN, CDR2 FVKESK. Between the trimmed V and J ends, which lost 1 base and 3 bases, there was a span of 10 bases. The CDR3 nucleotides are TGTGCCAGCAGCCAAGTTTCTCTAGTCTACGAGCAGTACTTC. Its protein is CASSQVSLVYEQYF.

The chain links TRBV6-5 to TRBJ1-5; 8 bases map to TRBD1. The germline V gene has CDR1 MNHEY and CDR2 SVGAGI. This CDR3 contains 14 residues. After removal of 6 bases from V and 4 bases from J, the junction contained 5 bases not matched to a gene. The CDR3 nucleotides are TGTGCCAGCAGCCGGACAGGGTCGAATCAGCCCCAGCATTTT. It translates to CASSRTGSNQPQHF.

The chain is built from TRBV5-6 and TRBJ2-3; weak D call: TRBD2 (8 bases). V dropped 2 bases and J dropped 1 base, with 14 bases sitting between them. Germline V gene lookup returns CDR1 SGHDT and CDR2 YYEEEE. The CDR3 runs 16 residues. In nucleotides, the CDR3 is TGTGCCAGCAGCTTTGGGACAGCGGGGGGCACAGATACGCAGTATTTT. Its protein product is CASSFGTAGGTDTQYF. The variable domain in full, completed from reference TRBV5-6 and TRBJ2-3, reads DAGVTQSPTHLIKTRGQQVTLRCSPKSGHDTVSWYQQALGQGPQFIFQYYEEEERQRGNFPDRFSGHQFPNYSSELNVNALLLGDSALYLCASSFGTAGGTDTQYFGPGTRLTVL.

V and J are TRBV30 and TRBJ1-2, with TRBD1 matching 9 bases. With V trimmed by 2 bases and J by 6 bases, 10 bases remained unmatched. Germline assignment: CDR1 GTSNPN and CDR2 SVGIG (reference sequence). This CDR3 is 15 amino acids long. The CDR3: CAWSRGQGDFNGYTF. The CDR3 DNA follows: TGTGCCTGGAGTAGGGGACAGGGAGATTTCAATGGCTACACCTTC.

This sequence joins TRBV27 and TRBJ1-2, with a possible D match to TRBD1 (5 bases). CDR3 size: 15 residues. Germline-derived CDR1 and CDR2 are MNHEY and SMNVEV (reference sequence). Between the trimmed V and J ends, which lost 3 bases and 0 bases, there was a span of 11 bases. The CDR3 spells CASSLAGTANYGYTF. The CDR3 DNA reads as TGTGCCAGCAGTTTGGCAGGGACTGCTAACTATGGCTACACCTTC.

The V call is TRBV13, the J call TRBJ2-7, with TRBD1 identical over 9 bases. Germline V gene data show CDR1 as PRHDT and CDR2 as FYEKMQ (reference sequence). This CDR3 has 15 residues. Trimming removed 5 bases from V and 2 bases from J; junction bases left unmatched: 7. The CDR3: CASSGTGTGPYEQYF. As DNA, the CDR3 is TGTGCCAGCAGCGGAACCGGGACAGGGCCCTACGAGCAGTACTTC.